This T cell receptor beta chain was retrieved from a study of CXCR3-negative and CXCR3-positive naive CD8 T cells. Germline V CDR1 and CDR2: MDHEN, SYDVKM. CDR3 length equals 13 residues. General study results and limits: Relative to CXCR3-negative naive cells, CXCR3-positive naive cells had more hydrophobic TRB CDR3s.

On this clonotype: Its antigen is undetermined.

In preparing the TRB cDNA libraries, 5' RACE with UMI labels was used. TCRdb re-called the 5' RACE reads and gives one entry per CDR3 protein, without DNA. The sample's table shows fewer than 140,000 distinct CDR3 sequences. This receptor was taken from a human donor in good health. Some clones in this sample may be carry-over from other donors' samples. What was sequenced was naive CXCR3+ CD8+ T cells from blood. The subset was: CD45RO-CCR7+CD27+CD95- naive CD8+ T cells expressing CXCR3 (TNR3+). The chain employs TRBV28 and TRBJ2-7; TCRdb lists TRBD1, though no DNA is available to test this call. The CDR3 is CASSAGRNYEQYF.